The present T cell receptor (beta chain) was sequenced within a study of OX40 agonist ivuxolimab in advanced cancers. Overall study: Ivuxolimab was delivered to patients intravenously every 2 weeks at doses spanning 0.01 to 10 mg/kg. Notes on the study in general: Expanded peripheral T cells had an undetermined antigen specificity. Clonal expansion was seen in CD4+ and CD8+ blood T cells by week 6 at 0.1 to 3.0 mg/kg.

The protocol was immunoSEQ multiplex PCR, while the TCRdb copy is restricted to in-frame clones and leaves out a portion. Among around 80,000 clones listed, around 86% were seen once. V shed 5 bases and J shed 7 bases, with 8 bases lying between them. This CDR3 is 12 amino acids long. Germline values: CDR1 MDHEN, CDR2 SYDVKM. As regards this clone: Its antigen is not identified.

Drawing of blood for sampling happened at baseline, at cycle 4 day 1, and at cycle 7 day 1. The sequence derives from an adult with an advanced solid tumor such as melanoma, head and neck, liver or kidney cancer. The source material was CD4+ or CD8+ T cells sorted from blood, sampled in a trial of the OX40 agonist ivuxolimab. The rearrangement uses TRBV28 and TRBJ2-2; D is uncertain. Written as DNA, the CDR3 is TGTGCCAGCAGTCCCCCGAGCGGGGAGCTGTTTTTT. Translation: CASSPPSGELFF.